The 23 T cell receptor beta chains given below trace back to one sample, sequenced in a study of OX40 agonist ivuxolimab in advanced cancers. Clones were sequenced by immunoSEQ multiplex PCR, and TCRdb holds only the in-frame ones, with some missing. The profile shows some 75,000 clones, about 88% of them singletons. Sequencing used CD4+ or CD8+ T cells sorted from blood, obtained in a trial of the OX40 agonist ivuxolimab. These receptors came from an adult with an advanced solid tumor such as melanoma, head and neck, liver or kidney cancer.

This chain connects TRBV9 to TRBJ2-1; D might be TRBD1 or TRBD2, each matching 6 bases. The V end was cut by 3 bases, the J end by 7 bases, with 17 bases between. CDR1 and CDR2 from the germline V gene are SGDLS and YYNGEE. The CDR3 covers 15 residues. This CDR3 is CASSAGGRGVNEQFF. DNA for the CDR3: TGTGCCAGCAGCGCCGGGGGCAGGGGAGTGAATGAGCAGTTCTTC. The variable domain in full, with the rest retrieved from reference TRBV9 and TRBJ2-1, is DSGVTQTPKHLITATGQRVTLRCSPRSGDLSVYWYQQSLDQGLQFLIQYYNGEERAKGNILERFSAQQFPDLHSELNLSSLELGDSALYFCASSAGGRGVNEQFFGPGTRLTVL.

The gene calls are TRBV30 and TRBJ2-7, with a weak D call TRBD2 (6 bases). There are 12 residues in the CDR3. Germline loops: CDR1 GTSNPN, CDR2 SVGIG (reference sequence). V gave up 4 bases and J gave up 4 bases, with 11 bases separating them. The DNA of the CDR3 is TGTGCCTGGAACGGAGGAGGGTACGAGCAGTACTTC. Translated, it gives CAWNGGGYEQYF.

This chain joins TRBV5-4 and TRBJ2-5; D is possibly TRBD1 or TRBD2 (5 bases each). With 1 base removed from V and 2 bases from J, the gap between germline ends came to 12 bases. Germline CDR1 and CDR2: SGHNT and YYREEE (reference sequence). The CDR3 loop spans 15 amino acids. As DNA, the CDR3 is TGTGCCAGCAGCTTGACTTATGGGGGACAAGAGACCCAGTACTTC. Residues: CASSLTYGGQETQYF. Filled out from reference TRBV5-4 and TRBJ2-5, the complete variable domain reads ETGVTQSPTHLIKTRGQQVTLRCSSQSGHNTVSWYQQALGQGPQFIFQYYREEENGRGNFPPRFSGLQFPNYSSELNVNALELDDSALYLCASSLTYGGQETQYFGPGTRLLVL.

V is TRBV19 and J is TRBJ2-3; 8 bases line up with TRBD2. CDR3 length: 14 residues. The germline V gene has CDR1 LNHDA and CDR2 SQIVND (reference sequence). J was trimmed by 6 bases and V by 5 bases; bases with no gene match: 7. This CDR3 is CASSQAGVRDTQYF. CDR3 bases: TGTGCCAGTAGTCAAGCGGGGGTGAGGGATACGCAGTATTTT.

The DNA for the CDR3 is TGTGCCAGCAGCCCCCGGGGGGCCTTTAATGGCTACACCTTC. Translation gives CASSPRGAFNGYTF. The genes are TRBV7-2 and TRBJ1-2, with TRBD1 as a possible D gene (6 bases). The CDR3 spans 14 residues. Trimming took off 5 bases at V and 6 bases at J, with 16 bases between the two ends. The germline CDR1 and CDR2 sequences are SGHTA and FQGNSA.

The chain uses TRBV10-3 and TRBJ2-3; D possibly corresponds to TRBD1 (5 bases). CDR1 ENHRY and CDR2 SYGVKD come from the germline V gene. V dropped 2 bases and J dropped 0 bases, with 12 bases sitting between them. The CDR3 totals 16 residues. CDR3 bases: TGTGCCATCAGTGAGCAGGGTACTCGGAGCACAGATACGCAGTATTTT. Amino acid sequence: CAISEQGTRSTDTQYF.

This chain joins TRBV4-1 and TRBJ1-1; perhaps TRBD1 as D (5 bases). Germline lookup yields CDR1 MGHRA and CDR2 YSYEKL. CDR3 length: 14 residues. Between the trimmed V and J ends, which lost 0 bases and 6 bases, there was a span of 11 bases. The CDR3 sequence: CASSQDAGLPEAFF. The CDR3 DNA sequence: TGCGCCAGCAGCCAAGATGCGGGACTCCCTGAAGCTTTCTTT.

This clone was detected once. The chain combines TRBV6-4 with TRBJ2-7; 8 nucleotides agree with TRBD1. V was clipped by 2 bases and J by 1 base; unmatched bases: 7. The germline V gene encodes CDR1 MRHNA and CDR2 SNTAGT. The length of the CDR3 is 16 residues. The CDR3 region is CASSDEDRVGSYEQYF. CDR3 sequence (DNA): TGTGCCAGCAGTGACGAGGACAGGGTTGGATCCTACGAGCAGTACTTC.

The rearrangement joins TRBV7-6 to TRBJ2-7, with 7 bases identical to TRBD2. Germline V gene sequence: CDR1 SGHVS, CDR2 FNYEAQ. The CDR3 sequence is 13 residues long. The ends lost 5 bases at V and 3 bases at J; junction bases unmatched: 4. The CDR3 sequence is CASSLGGIYEQYF. As DNA, the CDR3 is TGTGCCAGCAGCCTCGGGGGGATCTACGAGCAGTACTTC.

The rearrangement links TRBV11-3 to TRBJ2-1; 8 nucleotides align to TRBD1. The V segment lost 1 base and the J segment 9 bases; nucleotides outside the gene matches: 8. Germline-derived CDR1 and CDR2 are SGHNT and YENEEA. The CDR3 sequence is 15 residues long. CDR3 protein: CASSLGGQGQAEQFF. The CDR3 DNA follows: TGTGCCAGCAGCTTAGGAGGACAGGGCCAGGCTGAGCAGTTCTTC.

This chain connects TRBV5-6 to TRBJ1-1; D unclear. Trimming took off 2 bases at V and 0 bases at J, with 11 bases between the two ends. This CDR3 is built from 15 residues. Germline-derived CDR1 and CDR2 are SGHDT and YYEEEE. This CDR3 is CASSLIDGMNTEAFF. The CDR3 nucleotides read TGTGCCAGCAGCTTAATAGACGGGATGAACACTGAAGCTTTCTTT. Looking up the rest from reference TRBV5-6 and TRBJ1-1 gives the full variable domain: DAGVTQSPTHLIKTRGQQVTLRCSPKSGHDTVSWYQQALGQGPQFIFQYYEEEERQRGNFPDRFSGHQFPNYSSELNVNALLLGDSALYLCASSLIDGMNTEAFFGQGTRLTVV.

This clone was seen a single time. The chain recombines TRBV10-3 with TRBJ2-1; TRBD2 matches 8 bases. The junction had 8 bases not matched to a gene; V was cut back by 4 bases and J by 12 bases. Germline loops: CDR1 ENHRY, CDR2 SYGVKD. The CDR3 runs to 13 residues. The CDR3 DNA reads TGTGCCATCAGTGGAGGGCGGGAGGAGGGGCAGTTCTTC. Translated, it gives CAISGGREEGQFF.

The chain joins TRBV19 to TRBJ2-5; the D gene could be TRBD1 or TRBD2 (5 bases each). Germline CDR1 reads LNHDA; CDR2 reads SQIVND (reference sequence). The germline V and J ends were trimmed by 4 bases and 5 bases, with 11 bases remaining between them. The CDR3 is 13 amino acids. The DNA of the CDR3 is TGTGCCAGTAGTACCGACAGAGGGGAGACCCAGTACTTC. It translates to CASSTDRGETQYF.

The chain employs TRBV5-8 and TRBJ2-5, with 8 bases lining up with TRBD2. The CDR3 loop spans 16 amino acids. Germline CDR1 and CDR2: SGHTS and YDEGEE. Trimming removed 7 bases from V and 5 bases from J; junction bases left unmatched: 16. CDR3 DNA sequence: TGTGCCAGCTTGGGGAAGCGGGGGCTCCTGAGGGAGACCCAGTACTTC. It translates to CASLGKRGLLRETQYF. The full variable domain, in which reference TRBV5-8 and TRBJ2-5 provide the parts outside the CDR3, is EAGVTQSPTHLIKTRGQQATLRCSPISGHTSVYWYQQALGLGLQFLLWYDEGEERNRGNFPPRFSGRQFPNYSSELNVNALELEDSALYLCASLGKRGLLRETQYFGPGTRLLVL.

This clone was observed once. The J gene is TRBJ1-2, the V gene TRBV13; perhaps TRBD1 as D (6 bases). Trimming cost V 1 base and J 5 bases, with 20 bases left between them. Germline V gene sequence: CDR1 PRHDT, CDR2 FYEKMQ (reference sequence). CDR3 length equals 17 residues. This chain's CDR3 is CASSLETGSGRGYGYTF. In DNA, the CDR3 is TGTGCCAGCAGCTTAGAAACAGGGAGCGGAAGGGGGTATGGCTACACCTTC.

This chain connects TRBV7-2 to TRBJ1-5; D remains unclear. Germline lookup yields CDR1 SGHTA and CDR2 FQGNSA. V lost 5 bases and J 0 bases, leaving 8 bases between the germline ends. There are 14 residues in the CDR3. The CDR3 nucleotides read TGTGCCAGCAGCAGACTCTATAGCAATCAGCCCCAGCATTTT. Encoded protein: CASSRLYSNQPQHF.

The gene calls are TRBV6-5 and TRBJ1-1; D gene ambiguous. Trimming removed 5 bases at V and 0 bases at J, with 10 bases between. This CDR3 is built from 14 residues. Germline V gene data show CDR1 as MNHEY and CDR2 as SVGAGI. CDR3 sequence (DNA): TGTGCCAGCAGTCTTGGACGGGTGAACACTGAAGCTTTCTTT. Amino acids: CASSLGRVNTEAFF.

This clone appeared a few times. This rearrangement joins TRBV4-1 to TRBJ1-5; a weak D match, TRBD1 (5 bases). There are 14 residues in the CDR3. V was shortened by 5 bases and J by 2 bases, with 10 bases between the two germline ends. Germline values: CDR1 MGHRA, CDR2 YSYEKL. The CDR3: CASSFGAGNQPQHF. Written as DNA, the CDR3 is TGCGCCAGCAGCTTCGGGGCAGGCAATCAGCCCCAGCATTTT.

The genes are TRBV7-9 and TRBJ2-2, with TRBD2 identical over 11 bases. The CDR3 is 18 residues long. The V segment lost 4 bases and the J segment 4 bases; nucleotides outside the gene matches: 11. Germline V lookup: CDR1 SEHNR, CDR2 FQNEAQ (reference sequence). The CDR3 region has the DNA TGTGCCAGCAGCTCCTCTAGCGGGAGGTTTCGTGTCACCGGGGAGCTGTTTTTT. Translating gives CASSSSSGRFRVTGELFF. Full variable domain (rest looked up from reference TRBV7-9 and TRBJ2-2): DTGVSQNPRHKITKRGQNVTFRCDPISEHNRLYWYRQTLGQGPEFLTYFQNEAQLEKSRLLSDRFSAERPKGSFSTLEIQRTEQGDSAMYLCASSSSSGRFRVTGELFFGEGSRLTVL.

In the case of this clone: The identical CDR3 is also encoded by other nucleotide sequences in the sample. The chain has TRBV6-4 and TRBJ2-1; TRBD2 aligns across 11 bases. The ends lost 6 bases at V and 4 bases at J; junction bases unmatched: 5. The CDR3 has 15 residues. From germline, CDR1 is MRHNA and CDR2 SNTAGT. The CDR3 DNA reads as TGTGCCAGCAGCAAGCTAGCGGGAGGTTACAATGAGCAGTTCTTC. Amino acid sequence: CASSKLAGGYNEQFF.

As DNA, the CDR3 is TGTGCCAGCAGCTCGCTAGCGGGACACTTGAATGAGCAGTTCTTC. This encodes CASSSLAGHLNEQFF. The chain is built from TRBV5-4 and TRBJ2-1, with 9 bases aligning to TRBD2. This CDR3 comprises 15 residues. The junction had 8 bases not matched to a gene; V was cut back by 3 bases and J by 7 bases. From germline, CDR1 is SGHNT and CDR2 YYREEE (reference sequence).

The V call is TRBV6-5, the J call TRBJ1-5, with 9 bases matching TRBD1. V lost 6 bases, J lost 6 bases, and 6 bases stayed unmatched. This CDR3 is built from 14 residues. The germline gives CDR1 MNHEY, CDR2 SVGAGI. The CDR3 loop reads CASRPTGGGQPQHF. The CDR3, as DNA: TGTGCCAGCAGACCGACAGGGGGTGGTCAGCCCCAGCATTTT.

The genes are TRBV9 and TRBJ1-1, with a tentative D call TRBD1 (5 bases). The CDR3 runs to 14 residues. Trimming left V 2 bases short and J 1 base short, with 9 bases between. CDR1 is SGDLS, CDR2 YYNGEE, per germline. CDR3 DNA sequence: TGTGCCAGCAGCGTCCTACAGGAGAACACTGAAGCTTTCTTT. Protein sequence: CASSVLQENTEAFF.